The 3 T cell receptor beta chains reported below all come from one sample, sequenced in a study of blood T cells in healthy people across ages. The authors ran a second PCR of roughly 6 to 12 cycles using a sample-barcoded 5' primer and a J-beta primer mix. One entry per CDR3 protein results from TCRdb running MiXCR on the 5' RACE reads. This sample yields about 800,000 distinct CDR3 sequences, of which more than 20% are seen a single time; 3.7% belongs to the top ten. In addition, the sample was reused for a study of T cells of mothers and their children.

What was sequenced was blood. These receptors were taken from a boy between 5 and 17 years old in good health.

The chain employs TRBV28 and TRBJ2-7, with 8 bases identical to TRBD1. CDR3 length: 14 amino acids. Trimming at V came to 7 bases and at J to 6 bases, leaving 11 bases not matched to a gene. Germline CDR1 and CDR2: MDHEN and SYDVKM. The CDR3 reads CASTLVDRAGEQYF. As DNA, the CDR3 is TGTGCCAGCACCCTCGTGGACAGGGCGGGCGAGCAGTACTTC.

This clonotype has a handful of counts. This chain joins TRBV6-5 and TRBJ2-2; 11 nucleotides align to TRBD2. This CDR3 is 18 amino acids long. The ends lost 0 bases at V and 0 bases at J; junction bases unmatched: 3. Per germline, CDR1 MNHEY and CDR2 SVGAGI. The CDR3 loop is CASSYSIAGGANTGELFF. In DNA, the CDR3 is TGTGCCAGCAGTTACTCCATAGCGGGGGGGGCGAACACCGGGGAGCTGTTTTTT.

V is TRBV7-9 and J is TRBJ2-1; 8 nucleotides line up with TRBD1. The CDR3 consists of 15 residues. Germline V gene data show CDR1 as SEHNR and CDR2 as FQNEAQ (reference sequence). V lost 4 bases, J lost 5 bases, and 7 bases stayed unmatched. The CDR3 protein is CASSYYQGAHNEQFF. CDR3 DNA: TGTGCCAGCAGCTACTACCAGGGGGCTCACAATGAGCAGTTCTTC.